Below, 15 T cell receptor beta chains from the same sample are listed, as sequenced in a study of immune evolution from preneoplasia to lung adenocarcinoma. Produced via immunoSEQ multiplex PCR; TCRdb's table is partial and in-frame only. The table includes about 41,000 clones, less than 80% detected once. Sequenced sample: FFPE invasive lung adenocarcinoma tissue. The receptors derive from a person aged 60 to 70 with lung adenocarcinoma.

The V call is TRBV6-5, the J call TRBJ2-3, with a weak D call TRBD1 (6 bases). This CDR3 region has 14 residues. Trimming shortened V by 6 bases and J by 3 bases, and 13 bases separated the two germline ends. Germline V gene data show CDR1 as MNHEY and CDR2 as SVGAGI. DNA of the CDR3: TGTGCCAGCAGCCCCACAGGGAATACAGATACGCAGTATTTT. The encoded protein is CASSPTGNTDTQYF.

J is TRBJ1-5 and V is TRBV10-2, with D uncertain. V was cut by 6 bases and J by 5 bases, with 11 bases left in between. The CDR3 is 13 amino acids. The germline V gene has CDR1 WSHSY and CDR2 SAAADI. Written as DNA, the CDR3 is TGCGCCAGCAGCGGACGGATACATCAGCCCCAGCATTTT. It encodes CASSGRIHQPQHF.

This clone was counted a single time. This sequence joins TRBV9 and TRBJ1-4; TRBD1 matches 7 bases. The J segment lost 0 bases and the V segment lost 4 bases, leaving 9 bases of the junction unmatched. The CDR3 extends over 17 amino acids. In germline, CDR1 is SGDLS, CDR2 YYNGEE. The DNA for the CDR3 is TGTGCCAGCAGCCCGCGACAGGGCCCTGCAACTAATGAAAAACTGTTTTTT. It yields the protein CASSPRQGPATNEKLFF.

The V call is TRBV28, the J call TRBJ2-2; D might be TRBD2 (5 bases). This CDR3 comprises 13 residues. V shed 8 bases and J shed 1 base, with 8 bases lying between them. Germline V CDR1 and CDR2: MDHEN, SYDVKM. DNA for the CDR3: TGTGCCAGCGGCGAGGGGAACACCGGGGAGCTGTTTTTT. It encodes CASGEGNTGELFF.

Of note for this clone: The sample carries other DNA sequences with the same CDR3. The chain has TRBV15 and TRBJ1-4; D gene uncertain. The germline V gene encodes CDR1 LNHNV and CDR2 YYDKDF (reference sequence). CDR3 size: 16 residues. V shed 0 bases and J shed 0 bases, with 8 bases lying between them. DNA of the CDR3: TGTGCCACCAGCAGAGATTTGGGAGCAACTAATGAAAAACTGTTTTTT. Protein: CATSRDLGATNEKLFF.

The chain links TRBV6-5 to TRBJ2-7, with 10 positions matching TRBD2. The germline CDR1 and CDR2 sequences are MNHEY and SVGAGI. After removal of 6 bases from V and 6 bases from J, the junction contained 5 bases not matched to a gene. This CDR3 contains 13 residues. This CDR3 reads CASRAGGRVEQYF. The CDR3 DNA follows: TGTGCCAGCAGAGCGGGAGGGCGGGTCGAGCAGTACTTC.

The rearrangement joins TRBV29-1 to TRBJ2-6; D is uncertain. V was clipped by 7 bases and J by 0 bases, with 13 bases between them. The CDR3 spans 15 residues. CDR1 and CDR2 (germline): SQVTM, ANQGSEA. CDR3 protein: CSAEVPNSGANVLTF. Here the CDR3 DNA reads TGCAGCGCTGAGGTGCCCAACTCTGGGGCCAACGTCCTGACTTTC.

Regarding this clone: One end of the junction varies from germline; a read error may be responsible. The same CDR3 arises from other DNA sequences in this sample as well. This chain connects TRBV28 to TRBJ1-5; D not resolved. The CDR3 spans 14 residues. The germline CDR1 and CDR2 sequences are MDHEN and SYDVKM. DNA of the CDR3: TGTGCCAGCAGGCTGACCGGTGGCAATCAACCCCAGCATTTT. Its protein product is CASRLTGGNQPQHF. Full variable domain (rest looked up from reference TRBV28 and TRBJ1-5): DVKVTQSSRYLVKRTGEKVFLECVQDMDHENMFWYRQDPGLGLRLIYFSYDVKMKEKGDIPEGYSVSREKKERFSLILESASTNQTSMYLCASRLTGGNQPQHFGDGTRLSIL.

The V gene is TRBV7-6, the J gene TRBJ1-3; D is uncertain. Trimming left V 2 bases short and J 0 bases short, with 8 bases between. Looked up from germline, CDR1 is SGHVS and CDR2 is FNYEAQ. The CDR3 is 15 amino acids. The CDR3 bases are TGTGCCAGCAGCTTATCGCCATTCTCTGGAAACACCATATATTTT. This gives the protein CASSLSPFSGNTIYF.

CDR3 sequence (DNA): TGTGCCAGCAGTTCCGCACTTGGCCTGAACATTCAGTACTTC. Amino acids: CASSSALGLNIQYF. This chain joins TRBV11-2 and TRBJ2-4; D is uncertain. This CDR3 has 14 amino acids. Looked up from germline, CDR1 is SGHAT and CDR2 is FQNNGV. V lost 6 bases and J lost 7, with 16 bases in between.

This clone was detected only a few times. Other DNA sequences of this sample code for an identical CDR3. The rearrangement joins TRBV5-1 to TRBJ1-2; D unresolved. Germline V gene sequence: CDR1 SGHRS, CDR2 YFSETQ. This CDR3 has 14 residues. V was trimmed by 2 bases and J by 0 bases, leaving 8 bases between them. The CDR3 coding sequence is TGCGCCAGCAGCTTTGAAACGCCTAACTATGGCTACACCTTC. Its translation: CASSFETPNYGYTF.

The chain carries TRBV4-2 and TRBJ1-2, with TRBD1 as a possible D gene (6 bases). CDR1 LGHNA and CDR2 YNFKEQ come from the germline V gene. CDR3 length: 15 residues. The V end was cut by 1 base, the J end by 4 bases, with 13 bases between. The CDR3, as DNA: TGTGCCAGCAGCCAAGGGGGACAAGAAATCTATGGCTACACCTTC. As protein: CASSQGGQEIYGYTF.

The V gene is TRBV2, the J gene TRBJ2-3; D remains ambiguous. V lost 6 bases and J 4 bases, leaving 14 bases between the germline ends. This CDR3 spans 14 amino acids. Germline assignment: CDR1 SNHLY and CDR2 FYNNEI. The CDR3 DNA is TGTGCCAGCAGACACATAACCTTAGCAGATACGCAGTATTTT. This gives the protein CASRHITLADTQYF.

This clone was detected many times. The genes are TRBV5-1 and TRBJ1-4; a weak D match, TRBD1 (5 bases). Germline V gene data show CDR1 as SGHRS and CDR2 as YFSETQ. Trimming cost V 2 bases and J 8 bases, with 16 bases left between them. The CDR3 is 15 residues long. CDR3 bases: TGCGCCAGCAGCTTATCGACAGCCGGGGAGGAAAAACTGTTTTTT. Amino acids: CASSLSTAGEEKLFF.

As DNA, the CDR3 is TGTGCCAGCACGTCCTACGGGGAGCTGTTTTTT. This translates into CASTSYGELFF. The chain has TRBV27 and TRBJ2-2, with D unresolved. CDR1 is MNHEY and CDR2 is SMNVEV in the germline V gene (reference sequence). V was shortened by 7 bases and J by 7 bases, with 7 bases between the two germline ends. The CDR3 loop spans 11 amino acids.